A single TCR beta chain is shown here with its context. It has no known antigen specificity. The input lacks base qualities; no much larger clone sits a single base away. TCRbeta CDR3 regions were amplified from genomic DNA using the immunoSEQ Assay, a bias-controlled multiplex PCR. Under the source paper's analysis protocol: Within the assay, amplification of reference gene primers was used to estimate how many nucleated cells each sample contained. To quantify the absolute abundance of each unique TCRbeta CDR3 rearrangement, sequence reads were collapsed and filtered. Productive Simpson clonality was computed per sample as the square root of Simpson's diversity index over productive rearrangements. The source is immuneACCESS, and TCRdb retained only in-frame sequences with V and J called. Part of the clones is not carried over; for the studies checked, unresolved V genes explain less than half of this, and the remainder is unexplained. V and J calls and clone size follow that table, whereas D and trimming were derived from the DNA. In all, the sample holds about 49,000 clones, and 80% to 90% of those were seen once. Jointly, the top ten make up about an eighth of the sample.

This record comes from a study of blood T cell repertoires in COVID-19 (dated by TCRdb to the early 2020s). In the study overall: The collaborator samples originated in the United States, Italy and Spain and spanned the acute and convalescent phases of COVID-19. The prospective study material was composed of cDNA or gDNA derived from T cells, B-cell-depleted T cells, or PBMCs. Subjects who had been exposed to COVID-19, were actively infected with it, or had recovered from it provided the deeply sampled blood TCRbeta repertoires that made up the dataset. The repertoires were released in a freely available public database meant as a resource for research on the immune response to SARS-CoV-2. The samples were drawn from the first 160 participants of the ongoing ImmuneRACE study and from 1,254 subjects provided by 6 global collaborators. The sample metadata nearly always contained a de-identified subject ID, COVID-19 status, age in years and sex. Where HLA class I and class II types were available, the types were taken from metadata supplied by the sample provider, not from assay-based typing. Study-wide findings and limitations: How much clinical and demographic metadata was included differed by source and by participant, and the metadata was provided uncurated.

The collaborating institutions used their own protocols to collect whole blood in K2EDTA tubes. Collaborator samples were shipped for TCRbeta analysis as frozen whole blood, isolated PBMCs, or DNA extracted from either sample type. The sequenced sample was peripheral blood. The origin of this receptor is an older man with acute or convalescent COVID-19.

The CDR3 loop reads CASSLAPQGNQPQHF. The base sequence is TGTGCCAGCAGCTTAGCACCACAGGGAAATCAGCCCCAGCATTTT. The sequence joins TRBV7-2 to TRBJ1-5; the D gene is perhaps TRBD1, on 6 matching bases. The V end loses 0 bases and the J end loses 4 bases, and a stretch of 10 bases separates them. The CDR3 holds 15 amino acids from the cysteine to the phenylalanine. The entry retains the CDR3 DNA only, 45 bases that are in frame from base 1. From a lookup of the germline V gene, CDR1 and CDR2 are SGHTA and FQGNSA. With the rest looked up from the reference TRBV7-2 and TRBJ1-5 genes rather than sequenced, the full variable domain is GAGVSQSPSNKVTEKGKDVELRCDPISGHTALYWYRQSLGQGLEFLIYFQGNSAPDKSGLPSDRFSAERTGGSVSTLTIQRTQQEDSAVYLCASSLAPQGNQPQHFGDGTRLSIL.